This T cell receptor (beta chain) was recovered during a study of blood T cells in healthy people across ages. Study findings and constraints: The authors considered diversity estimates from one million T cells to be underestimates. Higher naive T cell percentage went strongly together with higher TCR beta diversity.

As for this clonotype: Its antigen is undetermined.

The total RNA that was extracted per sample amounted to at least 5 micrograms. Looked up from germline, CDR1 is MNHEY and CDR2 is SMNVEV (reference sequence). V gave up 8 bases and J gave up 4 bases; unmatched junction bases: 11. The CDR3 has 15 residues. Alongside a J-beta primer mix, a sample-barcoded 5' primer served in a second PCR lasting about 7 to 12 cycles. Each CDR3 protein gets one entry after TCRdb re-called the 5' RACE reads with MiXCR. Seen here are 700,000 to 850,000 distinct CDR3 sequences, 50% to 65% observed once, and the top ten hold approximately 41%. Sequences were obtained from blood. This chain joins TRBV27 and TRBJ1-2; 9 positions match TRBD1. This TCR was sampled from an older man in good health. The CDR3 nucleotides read TGTGCCAGCCGACCCAAGGGACAGGGTCTCTATGGCTACACCTTC. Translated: CASRPKGQGLYGYTF.